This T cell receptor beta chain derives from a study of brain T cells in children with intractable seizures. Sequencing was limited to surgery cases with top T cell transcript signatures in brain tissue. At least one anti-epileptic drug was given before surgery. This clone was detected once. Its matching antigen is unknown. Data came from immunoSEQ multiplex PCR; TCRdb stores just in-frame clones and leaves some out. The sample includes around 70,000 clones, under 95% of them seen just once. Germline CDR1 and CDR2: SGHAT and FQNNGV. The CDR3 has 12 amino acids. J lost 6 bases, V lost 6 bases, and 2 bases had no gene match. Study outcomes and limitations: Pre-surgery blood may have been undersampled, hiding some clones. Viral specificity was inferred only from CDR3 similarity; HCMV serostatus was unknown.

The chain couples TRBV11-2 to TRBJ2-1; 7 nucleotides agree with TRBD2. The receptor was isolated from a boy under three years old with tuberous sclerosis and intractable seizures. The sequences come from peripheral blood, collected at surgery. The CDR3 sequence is CASRSGVNEQFF. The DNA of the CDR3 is TGTGCCAGCAGAAGCGGGGTCAATGAGCAGTTCTTC.